This T cell receptor (beta chain) was documented in a study of blood T cell repertoires in COVID-19. Study-level information: Samples came from the United States, Italy and Spain, spanning acute and convalescent COVID-19. PBMCs, B-cell-depleted T cells, or T cells were the source of the cDNA or gDNA that made up the material.

Authors' processing steps: Amplification of reference gene primers provided the estimated nucleated cell counts. The data were produced by immunoSEQ multiplex PCR, yet TCRdb's version contains in-frame clones alone and is incomplete. For V, J and clone size, that table is used; D and trimming come from the DNA. Found here are 100,000 to 150,000 clones, around 74% of them singletons; the top ten hold about 6.3%. The CDR3 contains 15 residues. Trimming removed 3 bases from V and 6 bases from J; junction bases left unmatched: 8. Germline V lookup: CDR1 SGHVS, CDR2 FNYEAQ. Source material: peripheral blood. The chain employs TRBV7-6 and TRBJ2-1, with 7 nucleotides matching TRBD2. This sequence was found in a man older than 75 with COVID-19, enrolled during active disease. The CDR3 DNA is TGTGCCAGCAGCTTTCTCGCGGGAGCTGTCAATGAGCAGTTCTTC. This gives the protein CASSFLAGAVNEQFF.